The 26 T cell receptor beta chains below were found in one sample sequenced in a study of glioma-infiltrating T cells after dendritic cell vaccination. TCRdb's copy holds only in-frame clones and misses some; the assay was immunoSEQ multiplex PCR. The table shows over 90,000 clones, with approximately 87% occurring only once. Specimen: blood, collected before dendritic cell vaccination. All receptors come from a human donor with glioblastoma.

Worth noting for this clone: Mismatch with germline at one junction end may stem from a read error. The chain carries TRBV7-9 and TRBJ1-1, with D hard to call. CDR3 length equals 12 residues. The germline V gene encodes CDR1 SEHNR and CDR2 FQNEAQ (reference sequence). The chain's CDR3 is CASSLAGIWALF. The CDR3 DNA reads TGTGCCAGCAGCTTAGCCGGCATTTGGGCGTTATTT.

The chain couples TRBV6-1 to TRBJ1-2; tentatively, D is TRBD1 (6 bases). Per germline, CDR1 MNHNS and CDR2 SASEGT. Trimming took 6 bases from V and 8 from J, leaving 16 bases between them. The CDR3 loop spans 13 amino acids. The chain's CDR3 is CASRTTGIRGYTF. As DNA, the CDR3 is TGTGCCAGCAGAACCACAGGGATCAGGGGCTACACCTTC.

Only a few counts were recorded for this clone. This chain joins TRBV10-3 and TRBJ1-3, with 8 bases fitting TRBD1. J gave up 0 bases and V 10 bases, and 5 bases lay outside the gene matches. The germline CDR1 and CDR2 sequences are ENHRY and SYGVKD. The CDR3 consists of 14 residues. This CDR3 is CATGTGNSGNTIYF. The DNA of the CDR3 is TGTGCCACGGGGACAGGCAACTCTGGAAACACCATATATTTT.

This chain joins TRBV7-6 and TRBJ1-1; possible D gene TRBD1, 5 bases. The CDR3 is 13 amino acids. Trimming shortened V by 3 bases and J by 4 bases, and 9 bases separated the two germline ends. CDR1 SGHVS and CDR2 FNYEAQ come from the germline V gene. The CDR3 nucleotides are TGTGCCAGCAGCTTCACGGGGGGCACTGAAGCTTTCTTT. Its translation: CASSFTGGTEAFF.

The V call is TRBV11-3, the J call TRBJ1-4; 8 nucleotides agree with TRBD1. With 5 bases clipped from V and 4 bases from J, the junction kept 12 bases outside the gene matches. Germline lookup yields CDR1 SGHNT and CDR2 YENEEA. This CDR3 region has 17 residues. CDR3 amino acids: CASSPTIQGEGNEKLFF. In DNA form, the CDR3 reads TGTGCCAGCAGCCCCACGATACAGGGGGAAGGTAATGAAAAACTGTTTTTT.

The chain is built from TRBV7-2 and TRBJ1-4; TRBD1 agrees at 10 bases. Germline lookup yields CDR1 SGHTA and CDR2 FQGNSA. This CDR3 is 18 amino acids long. V gave up 2 bases and J gave up 7 bases; unmatched junction bases: 13. The CDR3 region is CASSLWYPTWDRGEKLFF. The CDR3 region has the DNA TGTGCCAGCAGCTTATGGTATCCCACTTGGGACAGGGGTGAAAAACTGTTTTTT. The full variable domain, rest sourced from reference TRBV7-2 and TRBJ1-4, is GAGVSQSPSNKVTEKGKDVELRCDPISGHTALYWYRQSLGQGLEFLIYFQGNSAPDKSGLPSDRFSAERTGGSVSTLTIQRTQQEDSAVYLCASSLWYPTWDRGEKLFFGSGTQLSVL.

The rearrangement links TRBV7-2 to TRBJ2-3; D perhaps matches TRBD1 (5 bases). The CDR3 loop spans 15 amino acids. From germline, CDR1 is SGHTA and CDR2 FQGNSA. Deletions cut 7 bases from V and 4 bases from J, with 18 bases between. The CDR3 is CASNQGIPRADTQYF. The CDR3 DNA is TGTGCCAGCAATCAGGGAATCCCTCGGGCAGATACGCAGTATTTT.

The chain has TRBV10-1 and TRBJ1-5; D possibly corresponds to TRBD1 (5 bases). The CDR3 has 13 residues. The germline V and J ends were trimmed by 1 base and 10 bases, with 11 bases remaining between them. The germline CDR1 and CDR2 sequences are WNHNN and SYGVQD (reference sequence). The CDR3 sequence: CASSEYRSSPQHF. CDR3 nucleotides: TGCGCCAGCAGTGAGTACAGGAGCAGCCCCCAGCATTTT.

V and J are TRBV4-2 and TRBJ2-3; TRBD2 matches 10 bases. The CDR3 is 18 residues long. The ends lost 0 bases at V and 3 bases at J; junction bases unmatched: 9. Germline V lookup: CDR1 LGHNA, CDR2 YNFKEQ. This chain's CDR3 is CASSQDPPSGSGTDTQYF. As DNA, the CDR3 is TGTGCCAGCAGCCAAGATCCTCCTAGCGGGAGTGGGACAGATACGCAGTATTTT.

CDR3 nucleotides: TGTGCCAGCACCGGGAACACTGAAGCTTTCTTT. Protein: CASTGNTEAFF. V and J are TRBV2 and TRBJ1-1; D gene unclear. The germline V gene encodes CDR1 SNHLY and CDR2 FYNNEI. The CDR3 totals 11 residues. The V end was cut by 7 bases, the J end by 1 base, with 4 bases between.

This clone was observed once. This sequence joins TRBV5-1 and TRBJ2-7; 9 bases agree with TRBD2. The CDR3 spans 16 residues. With 5 bases clipped from V and 2 bases from J, the junction kept 11 bases outside the gene matches. CDR1 and CDR2 from the germline V gene are SGHRS and YFSETQ. CDR3 DNA: TGCGCCAGCAGGCCCGCCCGGACTAGCGCTACCTACGAGCAGTACTTC. It codes for CASRPARTSATYEQYF.

The chain joins TRBV10-3 to TRBJ2-7; 7 positions agree with TRBD2. This CDR3 region has 13 residues. Germline-derived CDR1 and CDR2 are ENHRY and SYGVKD. V gave up 6 bases and J gave up 3 bases; unmatched junction bases: 5. The CDR3 DNA reads as TGTGCCATCAGGGGGGGGTCCTACTACGAGCAGTACTTC. Translated: CAIRGGSYYEQYF.

The chain combines TRBV7-9 with TRBJ2-2, with D possibly TRBD1 on 5 matching bases. The CDR3 totals 15 residues. The germline V gene has CDR1 SEHNR and CDR2 FQNEAQ (reference sequence). The V gene lost 2 bases and the J gene lost 5 bases, with 12 bases spanning the gap. CDR3 sequence: CASSLSSGLTGELFF. CDR3 sequence (DNA): TGTGCCAGCAGCTTAAGTTCAGGGTTGACCGGGGAGCTGTTTTTT.

This clone was detected a few times. The chain couples TRBV4-2 to TRBJ2-1; 9 positions agree with TRBD2. With 1 base clipped from V and 4 bases from J, the junction kept 5 bases outside the gene matches. The CDR3 consists of 16 residues. Germline V gene lookup returns CDR1 LGHNA and CDR2 YNFKEQ. In nucleotides, the CDR3 is TGTGCCAGCAGCCAAGGGGTTAGCGGGGGTTACAATGAGCAGTTCTTC. Encoded protein: CASSQGVSGGYNEQFF.

The CDR3 coding sequence is TGTGCCATCAGGACTACCCGGACAGGGGCGGACACTGAAGCTTTCTTT. It is translated as CAIRTTRTGADTEAFF. The V gene is TRBV10-3, the J gene TRBJ1-1, with TRBD1 matching 9 bases. The length of the CDR3 is 16 residues. Germline-derived CDR1 and CDR2 are ENHRY and SYGVKD. V gave up 6 bases and J gave up 3 bases; unmatched junction bases: 11.

The V call is TRBV5-4, the J call TRBJ1-2; D not certain. Germline V gives CDR1 SGHNT, CDR2 YYREEE (reference sequence). V lost 4 bases and J lost 5, with 21 bases in between. This CDR3 region has 16 residues. CDR3 in DNA: TGTGCCAGCAGCCCCAGGTTCGGGAAGGGTTCTTATGGCTACACCTTC. This encodes CASSPRFGKGSYGYTF.

The V gene is TRBV7-9, the J gene TRBJ1-5; D call uncertain. The length of the CDR3 is 15 residues. The germline V and J ends were trimmed by 1 base and 2 bases, with 9 bases remaining between them. CDR1 SEHNR and CDR2 FQNEAQ come from the germline V gene (reference sequence). The CDR3 region is CASSLGGRGNQPQHF. The CDR3 nucleotides read TGTGCCAGCAGCTTAGGAGGGAGAGGCAATCAGCCCCAGCATTTT.

The chain is built from TRBV2 and TRBJ1-2; D is undetermined. The CDR3 sequence is 12 residues long. CDR1 SNHLY and CDR2 FYNNEI come from the germline V gene. Deletions cut 6 bases from V and 2 bases from J, with 7 bases between. In DNA, the CDR3 is TGTGCCAGCAGGGAGAGAAACTATGGCTACACCTTC. This gives the protein CASRERNYGYTF.

This chain connects TRBV4-3 to TRBJ1-2, with 7 bases matching TRBD1. The length of the CDR3 is 16 residues. Trimming at V came to 0 bases and at J to 3 bases, leaving 7 bases not matched to a gene. The germline V gene encodes CDR1 LGHNA and CDR2 YSLEER. The CDR3 nucleotides read TGCGCCAGCAGCCAAGATCGGGAGGGGGCGGACTATGGCTACACCTTC. Amino acid sequence: CASSQDREGADYGYTF.

The chain carries TRBV19 and TRBJ2-1; tentatively, D is TRBD2 (6 bases). Per the germline V gene, CDR1 is LNHDA and CDR2 is SQIVND (reference sequence). V dropped 1 base and J dropped 4 bases, with 8 bases sitting between them. The CDR3 loop spans 14 amino acids. This chain's CDR3 is CASSIAGEYNEQFF. Written as DNA, the CDR3 is TGTGCCAGTAGTATAGCGGGAGAGTACAATGAGCAGTTCTTC.

CDR3 nucleotide sequence: TGTGCCAGCAGCTCCCGGACTAGCGAGGGCGGGGAGCTGTTTTTT. It encodes CASSSRTSEGGELFF. The gene calls are TRBV4-2 and TRBJ2-2; 9 nucleotides match TRBD2. The CDR3 has 15 residues. Per germline, CDR1 LGHNA and CDR2 YNFKEQ. J gave up 7 bases and V 5 bases, and 8 bases lay outside the gene matches.

The rearrangement uses TRBV7-2 and TRBJ1-6, with a weak D call TRBD1 (6 bases). V was trimmed by 5 bases and J by 9 bases, leaving 17 bases between them. Germline CDR1 reads SGHTA; CDR2 reads FQGNSA. CDR3 length: 15 residues. CDR3 nucleotide sequence: TGTGCCAGCAGCCCTAGCGGGGGGGCGAGTTCACCCCTCCACTTT. It is translated as CASSPSGGASSPLHF.

The chain is built from TRBV2 and TRBJ2-3; 7 nucleotides agree with TRBD2. The germline V gene has CDR1 SNHLY and CDR2 FYNNEI. The CDR3 runs to 14 residues. CDR3 coding DNA: TGTGCTTCCGGGACTACCCCACGGGGAGATACGCAGTATTTT. Amino acids: CASGTTPRGDTQYF.

V usage is TRBV7-6 and J usage is TRBJ2-7; 8 bases match TRBD2. Germline CDR1 reads SGHVS; CDR2 reads FNYEAQ. With V trimmed by 2 bases and J by 6 bases, 6 bases remained unmatched. There are 14 residues in the CDR3. The CDR3: CASSLRAGASEQYF. The CDR3 bases are TGTGCCAGCAGCTTAAGAGCGGGAGCTTCCGAGCAGTACTTC.

The V gene is TRBV5-1, the J gene TRBJ1-5, with D perhaps matching TRBD1 (5 bases). V lost 0 bases and J 0 bases, leaving 7 bases between the germline ends. CDR3 length: 15 amino acids. The V gene's germline CDR1 is SGHRS and CDR2 YFSETQ. This CDR3 reads CASSLGGTSNQPQHF. Written as DNA, the CDR3 is TGCGCCAGCAGCTTGGGGGGCACTAGCAATCAGCCCCAGCATTTT.

The genes are TRBV5-1 and TRBJ2-5; 7 bases are a match to TRBD2. Germline-derived CDR1 and CDR2 are SGHRS and YFSETQ. The ends lost 4 bases at V and 3 bases at J; junction bases unmatched: 9. The CDR3 consists of 15 residues. CDR3 nucleotide sequence: TGCGCCAGCAGCCCCCGGGGAAGCGGGGAAGAGACCCAGTACTTC. It is translated as CASSPRGSGEETQYF.